This passage covers 32 T cell receptor beta chains from one sample sequenced in a study of cytomegalovirus exposure and HLA in healthy donors. Use of 60 Vbeta and 13 Jbeta primers characterized the PCR. Only in-frame clones appear in the TCRdb table, and some are missing; sequencing was by immunoSEQ multiplex PCR. The sample includes approximately 150,000 clones, roughly 86% seen only once; the top ten take 0.4% to 0.55%. Sequencing was carried out using PBMCs. The source of these receptors is a woman in her thirties or forties in good health and CMV-seronegative.

This clone was seen only once. J is TRBJ2-1 and V is TRBV5-4; 11 positions match TRBD2. V trimming: 1 base; J trimming: 5 bases; junction bases outside the gene matches: 2. The CDR3 contains 15 residues. Per germline, CDR1 SGHNT and CDR2 YYREEE (reference sequence). DNA of the CDR3: TGTGCCAGCAGCTTGCGACTAGCGGGGAACAATGAGCAGTTCTTC. Residues: CASSLRLAGNNEQFF.

The chain couples TRBV6-4 to TRBJ2-6, with TRBD1 matching 7 bases. This CDR3 contains 16 residues. Germline CDR1 MRHNA, CDR2 SNTAGT. The J segment lost 3 bases and the V segment lost 2 bases, leaving 4 bases of the junction unmatched. The CDR3: CASSDPRGRGANVLTF. Here the CDR3 DNA reads TGTGCCAGCAGTGACCCAAGGGGGCGTGGGGCCAACGTCCTGACTTTC.

The genes are TRBV5-1 and TRBJ2-3; 7 bases are a match to TRBD2. The germline V gene has CDR1 SGHRS and CDR2 YFSETQ. J lost 8 bases, V lost 4 bases, and 4 bases had no gene match. The CDR3 sequence is 12 residues long. The CDR3 reads CASSGSGGTQYF. DNA of the CDR3: TGCGCCAGCAGCGGTTCGGGGGGTACGCAGTATTTT.

This clone was seen only once. The chain employs TRBV9 and TRBJ2-5, with D perhaps matching TRBD1 (5 bases). Germline lookup yields CDR1 SGDLS and CDR2 YYNGEE. The CDR3 has 16 residues. V shed 4 bases and J shed 4 bases, with 20 bases lying between them. CDR3 nucleotide sequence: TGTGCCAGCAGCTCTCGCGTTACAGGCGGTCCAGAGACCCAGTACTTC. This sequence encodes CASSSRVTGGPETQYF.

V and J are TRBV21-1 and TRBJ2-3; the table's D gene call, TRBD2, was not cross checked with the DNA. TRBV21-1 is listed as a pseudogene. CDR3 size: 17 residues. The CDR3 region has the DNA TGTGCCAGCAGCAAAGCGCTAGAAGCTCCCGCTGGGTATACGCAGTATTTT. Translated: CASSKALEAPAGYTQYF.

The chain uses TRBV2 and TRBJ2-3, with 14 bases that match TRBD2. V lost 7 bases and J lost 4; bases outside the gene matches: 7. Germline V CDR1 and CDR2: SNHLY, FYNNEI. There are 16 residues in the CDR3. For the CDR3, the DNA is TGTGCCAGCATGGGGACTAGCGGGAGTCTGCCAGATACGCAGTATTTT. Translation: CASMGTSGSLPDTQYF.

The chain carries TRBV11-3 and TRBJ2-2; 9 nucleotides agree with TRBD2. After removal of 3 bases from V and 5 bases from J, the junction contained 1 base not matched to a gene. The CDR3 contains 14 residues. Germline loops: CDR1 SGHNT, CDR2 YENEEA. CDR3 in DNA: TGTGCCAGCAGCTTGGCGGGGGGGACCGGGGAGCTGTTTTTT. Its translation: CASSLAGGTGELFF.

The CDR3 protein is CASSLWAGTSGNTIYF. DNA of the CDR3: TGTGCCAGCAGTTTATGGGCGGGGACCTCTGGAAACACCATATATTTT. The rearrangement links TRBV28 to TRBJ1-3; perhaps TRBD1 as D (5 bases). Germline CDR1 is MDHEN and CDR2 is SYDVKM. Trimming took off 0 bases at V and 0 bases at J, with 9 bases between the two ends. The CDR3 is 16 amino acids.

V and J are TRBV5-1 and TRBJ2-7; TRBD2 agrees at 10 bases. Germline V CDR1 and CDR2: SGHRS, YFSETQ. This CDR3 is 14 amino acids long. V gave up 4 bases and J gave up 7 bases; unmatched junction bases: 8. The CDR3 region has the DNA TGCGCCAGCAGCCTGGGACTAGCGTCGGGGGAGCAGTACTTC. Protein: CASSLGLASGEQYF.

This clone is a singleton in its sample. The CDR3 nucleotides read TGTGCCAGCAGCCATACAGGGGCAGGGGCCAACGTCCTGACTTTC. Translating it yields CASSHTGAGANVLTF. The V call is TRBV5-4, the J call TRBJ2-6, with 7 bases identical to TRBD1. V dropped 4 bases and J dropped 4; count of bases not matched to a gene: 5. Germline assignment: CDR1 SGHNT and CDR2 YYREEE (reference sequence). The CDR3 runs to 15 residues.

This clone was detected only a few times. The chain employs TRBV25-1 and TRBJ2-7; 7 bases match TRBD2. Germline trimming cut 5 bases from V and 2 bases from J; bases unmatched to any gene: 6. Per germline, CDR1 MGHDK and CDR2 SYGVNS. CDR3 length equals 14 residues. The CDR3 region is CASSSGTGTYEQYF. Here the CDR3 DNA reads TGTGCCAGCAGTAGCGGGACCGGGACCTACGAGCAGTACTTC.

The chain links TRBV5-5 to TRBJ2-5; D might be TRBD1 (5 bases). The V end was cut by 4 bases, the J end by 1 base, with 11 bases between. Germline CDR1 and CDR2: SGHKS and YYEKEE (reference sequence). The CDR3 covers 14 residues. DNA of the CDR3: TGTGCCAGCAGCGGCGAACAGGTCCAAGAGACCCAGTACTTC. Translation: CASSGEQVQETQYF. The whole variable domain, remainder taken from reference TRBV5-5 and TRBJ2-5, is DAGVTQSPTHLIKTRGQQVTLRCSPISGHKSVSWYQQVLGQGPQFIFQYYEKEERGRGNFPDRFSARQFPNYSSELNVNALLLGDSALYLCASSGEQVQETQYFGPGTRLLVL.

Details on this clone: The junction departs from germline at one end; a sequencing error may be responsible. CDR3 region: CASSIGTGYSEANVLTF. CDR3 DNA: TGTGCCAGTAGTATAGGGACAGGGTACTCTGAGGCCAACGTCCTGACTTTC. This chain uses TRBV19 with TRBJ2-6, with 8 bases lining up with TRBD1. The CDR3 length is 17 residues. Germline CDR1 LNHDA, CDR2 SQIVND (reference sequence).

The chain uses TRBV28 and TRBJ2-3; 7 nucleotides line up with TRBD2. This CDR3 is 14 amino acids long. Germline V gene data show CDR1 as MDHEN and CDR2 as SYDVKM. Germline trimming cut 10 bases from V and 5 bases from J; bases unmatched to any gene: 12. The CDR3 coding sequence is TGTGCCACCCGAGGAGGCGGGAGAATAGATACGCAGTATTTT. The encoded protein is CATRGGGRIDTQYF.

The chain joins TRBV2 to TRBJ2-5; TRBD1 is a possible D gene (5 bases). This CDR3 comprises 14 residues. Trimming pared 4 bases from V and 4 bases from J, leaving 13 bases between. Germline V gene data show CDR1 as SNHLY and CDR2 as FYNNEI. CDR3 sequence: CASSVIRAAETQYF. The CDR3 DNA follows: TGTGCCAGCAGTGTAATCAGGGCGGCAGAGACCCAGTACTTC.

V is TRBV13 and J is TRBJ2-2; 9 bases agree with TRBD2. The germline V gene encodes CDR1 PRHDT and CDR2 FYEKMQ (reference sequence). This CDR3 region has 18 residues. V shed 2 bases and J 0 bases; nucleotides not matched to a gene: 7. CDR3 bases: TGTGCCAGCAGCTTATTTCCAGCGGGAGGCACGAACACCGGGGAGCTGTTTTTT. Its protein is CASSLFPAGGTNTGELFF. Complete variable domain (other parts from reference TRBV13 and TRBJ2-2): AAGVIQSPRHLIKEKRETATLKCYPIPRHDTVYWYQQGPGQDPQFLISFYEKMQSDKGSIPDRFSAQQFSDYHSELNMSSLELGDSALYFCASSLFPAGGTNTGELFFGEGSRLTVL.

The chain couples TRBV2 to TRBJ1-2, with a weak D call TRBD1 (5 bases). CDR1 is SNHLY and CDR2 is FYNNEI in the germline V gene. This CDR3 comprises 14 residues. The V gene lost 9 bases and the J gene lost 7 bases, with 21 bases spanning the gap. In nucleotides, the CDR3 is TGTGCCAGGACCACAGGTTCGGGTAGGGGTGGCTACACCTTC. This sequence encodes CARTTGSGRGGYTF. The whole variable domain, remainder taken from reference TRBV2 and TRBJ1-2, is EPEVTQTPSHQVTQMGQEVILRCVPISNHLYFYWYRQILGQKVEFLVSFYNNEISEKSEIFDDQFSVERPDGSNFTLKIRSTKLEDSAMYFCARTTGSGRGGYTFGSGTRLTVV.

J is TRBJ1-5 and V is TRBV6-1, with TRBD1 as a possible D gene (6 bases). Looked up from germline, CDR1 is MNHNS and CDR2 is SASEGT. V was shortened by 4 bases and J by 3 bases, with 13 bases between the two germline ends. CDR3 length equals 15 residues. The CDR3 region is CASSVTGAYNQPQHF. The CDR3 DNA is TGTGCCAGCAGTGTGACAGGAGCTTACAATCAGCCCCAGCATTTT.

The rearrangement uses TRBV29-1 and TRBJ1-2, with 11 bases that match TRBD1. The CDR3 runs to 14 residues. After removal of 4 bases from V and 4 bases from J, the junction contained 5 bases not matched to a gene. Per the germline V gene, CDR1 is SQVTM and CDR2 is ANQGSEA. The DNA for the CDR3 is TGCAGCGTTGCGGGGGACAGGGGGAGCTATGGCTACACCTTC. Translating gives CSVAGDRGSYGYTF.

The CDR3 sequence: CASRLVTGGWNEQFF. The CDR3 DNA follows: TGTGCCAGCCGTCTCGTGACAGGGGGATGGAATGAGCAGTTCTTC. The chain has TRBV7-2 and TRBJ2-1, with 9 bases lining up with TRBD1. The CDR3 has 15 residues. With 8 bases clipped from V and 7 bases from J, the junction kept 12 bases outside the gene matches. Germline assignment: CDR1 SGHTA and CDR2 FQGNSA.

This chain joins TRBV4-2 and TRBJ2-5; D possibly corresponds to TRBD2 (5 bases). The length of the CDR3 is 13 residues. V was clipped by 1 base and J by 5 bases, with 8 bases between them. Germline values: CDR1 LGHNA, CDR2 YNFKEQ. CDR3 bases: TGTGCCAGCAGCCAAGTAGCGCACGAGACCCAGTACTTC. Translation: CASSQVAHETQYF.

The chain links TRBV5-6 to TRBJ2-1, with D possibly being TRBD1 (6 bases). The V gene lost 4 bases and the J gene lost 3 bases, with 14 bases spanning the gap. The V gene's germline CDR1 is SGHDT and CDR2 YYEEEE. The CDR3 runs 15 residues. As DNA, the CDR3 is TGTGCCAGCAGCGCTCAGGGGACCCTCTACAATGAGCAGTTCTTC. This sequence encodes CASSAQGTLYNEQFF.

The chain combines TRBV2 with TRBJ1-1; no reliable D call. CDR1 and CDR2 (germline): SNHLY, FYNNEI. Trimming left V 6 bases short and J 3 bases short, with 8 bases between. The CDR3 extends over 12 amino acids. CDR3 in amino acids: CASSDMYTEAFF. CDR3 bases: TGTGCCAGCAGCGACATGTACACTGAAGCTTTCTTT.

A single count supports this clone. V and J are TRBV27 and TRBJ2-7; 8 nucleotides agree with TRBD2. V lost 2 bases to trimming and J lost 0 bases; unmatched junction nucleotides: 6. This CDR3 spans 16 amino acids. CDR1 MNHEY and CDR2 SMNVEV come from the germline V gene (reference sequence). In DNA form, the CDR3 reads TGTGCCAGCAGTTTAATTGTTAGCGGGGCCTCCTACGAGCAGTACTTC. Encoded protein: CASSLIVSGASYEQYF.

The chain recombines TRBV29-1 with TRBJ1-1; 7 bases match TRBD1. In germline, CDR1 is SQVTM, CDR2 ANQGSEA. With V trimmed by 2 bases and J by 0 bases, 9 bases remained unmatched. The CDR3 runs 16 residues. CDR3 amino acids: CSVEKTGRLMNTEAFF. The CDR3 nucleotides read TGCAGCGTTGAAAAGACAGGGAGGCTCATGAACACTGAAGCTTTCTTT.

This clone was observed a few times. The chain is built from TRBV5-4 and TRBJ2-7, with D unclear. The V gene lost 3 bases and the J gene lost 2 bases, with 6 bases spanning the gap. Germline V gene lookup returns CDR1 SGHNT and CDR2 YYREEE (reference sequence). This CDR3 spans 12 amino acids. CDR3 sequence (DNA): TGTGCCAGCAGCTCAGATACCTACGAGCAGTACTTC. Its translation is CASSSDTYEQYF.

The rearrangement joins TRBV7-9 to TRBJ2-1; D remains ambiguous. Trimming took 1 base from V and 8 from J, leaving 6 bases between them. This CDR3 has 12 residues. Germline lookup yields CDR1 SEHNR and CDR2 FQNEAQ (reference sequence). The CDR3 sequence: CASSLVVHEQFF. CDR3 nucleotides: TGTGCCAGCAGCTTAGTAGTCCATGAGCAGTTCTTC.

The V gene is TRBV11-3, the J gene TRBJ2-5, with 8 bases aligning to TRBD2. Germline lookup yields CDR1 SGHNT and CDR2 YENEEA. The CDR3 is 14 amino acids. V lost 5 bases and J lost 1; bases outside the gene matches: 3. The CDR3 sequence is CASSRGGVQETQYF. DNA of the CDR3: TGTGCCAGCAGCCGGGGGGGGGTCCAAGAGACCCAGTACTTC.

The chain uses TRBV7-9 and TRBJ1-2, with D possibly TRBD1 on 5 matching bases. V dropped 2 bases and J dropped 5 bases, with 21 bases sitting between them. CDR1 SEHNR and CDR2 FQNEAQ come from the germline V gene (reference sequence). This CDR3 spans 17 amino acids. The CDR3 loop reads CASSLIRARLVSYGYTF. The CDR3 nucleotides are TGTGCCAGCAGCTTAATCAGGGCACGGCTTGTGAGTTATGGCTACACCTTC.

The chain links TRBV5-1 to TRBJ1-1; 8 bases align to TRBD1. Germline V gene data show CDR1 as SGHRS and CDR2 as YFSETQ. Trimming cost V 4 bases and J 11 bases; bases outside gene matches: 10. This CDR3 region has 13 residues. CDR3 sequence reads: CASSPDRGWGAFF. The CDR3 region has the DNA TGCGCCAGCAGCCCCGACAGGGGCTGGGGGGCTTTCTTT.

This clone occurred once. The V gene is TRBV7-9, the J gene TRBJ2-7; D remains ambiguous. The CDR3 runs 13 residues. CDR1 and CDR2 from the germline V gene are SEHNR and FQNEAQ (reference sequence). Trimming cost V 0 bases and J 3 bases, with 6 bases left between them. The CDR3 coding sequence is TGTGCCAGCAGCTTAGCCCACGGCTACGAGCAGTACTTC. Residues: CASSLAHGYEQYF.

CDR3 nucleotide sequence: TGTGCCAGCAGCGTCCCCCCCCAGACAGGGAAAGTGTACGAGCAGTACTTC. Its translation: CASSVPPQTGKVYEQYF. The rearrangement links TRBV7-9 to TRBJ2-7, with 7 bases aligning to TRBD1. Trimming at V came to 5 bases and at J to 4 bases, leaving 17 bases not matched to a gene. The CDR3 sequence is 17 residues long. Looked up from germline, CDR1 is SEHNR and CDR2 is FQNEAQ (reference sequence). The variable domain in full, completed from reference TRBV7-9 and TRBJ2-7, reads DTGVSQNPRHKITKRGQNVTFRCDPISEHNRLYWYRQTLGQGPEFLTYFQNEAQLEKSRLLSDRFSAERPKGSFSTLEIQRTEQGDSAMYLCASSVPPQTGKVYEQYFGPGTRLTVT.